This entry lists 14 T cell receptor beta chains sequenced from one sample in a study of T cells in Graves' hyperthyroidism and ophthalmopathy. TCR beta CDR3 regions were amplified from RNA. In the first-round RT-PCR of the TCR CDR3, the HTBI primer set was used. Via MiXCR, TCRdb re-called the multiplex PCR reads, giving one row per CDR3 protein. The table records under 700,000 distinct CDR3 sequences, around 17% of them present only once. Sequencing used blood. The source is a woman younger than 30 with Graves' hyperthyroidism.

At least ten counts were recorded for this clonotype. The chain couples TRBV7-2 to TRBJ2-1; 9 bases are a match to TRBD2. Germline V CDR1 and CDR2: SGHTA, FQGNSA. The J segment lost 0 bases and the V segment lost 4 bases, leaving 7 bases of the junction unmatched. The CDR3 totals 17 residues. The CDR3, as DNA: TGTGCCAGCAGCTGGCGGAGCGGGAGGAGCTCCTACAATGAGCAGTTCTTC. Its translation: CASSWRSGRSSYNEQFF.

The chain recombines TRBV9 with TRBJ1-2; possibly TRBD1 for D (5 bases). The germline V gene has CDR1 SGDLS and CDR2 YYNGEE. V was cut by 4 bases and J by 0 bases, with 13 bases left in between. The CDR3 covers 15 residues. The CDR3 DNA sequence: TGTGCCAGCAGCCTCCGGGACGGTGCTAACTATGGCTACACCTTC. It specifies CASSLRDGANYGYTF.

The V and J genes are TRBV2 and TRBJ2-7, with a weak D call TRBD2 (5 bases). CDR3 length: 12 amino acids. Germline V gives CDR1 SNHLY, CDR2 FYNNEI. V lost 0 bases and J lost 12, with 12 bases in between. CDR3 DNA sequence: TGTGCCAGCAGTGAAGCGACCGGGGTCGGGTACTTC. This encodes CASSEATGVGYF. Together with reference TRBV2 and TRBJ2-7, the CDR3 gives the full variable domain: EPEVTQTPSHQVTQMGQEVILRCVPISNHLYFYWYRQILGQKVEFLVSFYNNEISEKSEIFDDQFSVERPDGSNFTLKIRSTKLEDSAMYFCASSEATGVGYFGPGTRLTVT.

This clonotype was observed at least ten times. The rearrangement joins TRBV11-2 to TRBJ2-6; D tentatively reads TRBD1 or TRBD2 (5 bases each). Trimming took 5 bases from V and 0 from J, leaving 11 bases between them. The CDR3 totals 16 residues. Germline assignment: CDR1 SGHAT and CDR2 FQNNGV. The CDR3 DNA follows: TGTGCCAGCAGCCGGGGACGGTCCTCTGGGGCCAACGTCCTGACTTTC. The encoded protein is CASSRGRSSGANVLTF.

This clonotype was recorded many times. The V and J genes are TRBV7-2 and TRBJ1-2; D gene unclear. Trimming took off 1 base at V and 6 bases at J, with 9 bases between the two ends. Germline V gives CDR1 SGHTA, CDR2 FQGNSA. CDR3 length equals 13 residues. CDR3: CASSLDRADGYTF. The CDR3 DNA is TGTGCCAGCAGCTTAGATCGCGCGGATGGCTACACCTTC. Supplemented by reference TRBV7-2 and TRBJ1-2, the full variable domain reads GAGVSQSPSNKVTEKGKDVELRCDPISGHTALYWYRQSLGQGLEFLIYFQGNSAPDKSGLPSDRFSAERTGGSVSTLTIQRTQQEDSAVYLCASSLDRADGYTFGSGTRLTVV.

The genes are TRBV12-3 or TRBV12-4 and TRBJ2-3; D is unresolved. V dropped 5 bases and J dropped 4 bases, with 19 bases sitting between them. The CDR3 covers 16 residues. CDR3 protein: CASSEPHSRVSDTQYF. The CDR3 DNA sequence: TGTGCCAGCAGTGAGCCACATTCTAGGGTTTCAGATACGCAGTATTTT.

This clonotype was detected ten times or more. The chain is built from TRBV27 and TRBJ2-1; 8 bases match TRBD2. V dropped 2 bases and J dropped 4; count of bases not matched to a gene: 10. The CDR3 sequence is 17 residues long. CDR1 is MNHEY, CDR2 SMNVEV, per germline (reference sequence). The CDR3 loop reads CASSLRAGGRAYNEQFF. The CDR3 DNA sequence: TGTGCCAGCAGTTTACGGGCGGGGGGCAGGGCGTACAATGAGCAGTTCTTC.

The J gene is TRBJ2-7, the V gene TRBV27, with D tentatively TRBD1 or TRBD2 (5 bases each). There are 14 residues in the CDR3. Trimming removed 8 bases at V and 0 bases at J, with 14 bases between. The germline V gene has CDR1 MNHEY and CDR2 SMNVEV (reference sequence). This CDR3 is CASGRDLNSYEQYF. DNA of the CDR3: TGTGCCAGCGGTAGGGACCTAAACTCCTACGAGCAGTACTTC.

The genes are TRBV6-1 and TRBJ2-1, with TRBD2 matching over 8 bases. V lost 4 bases to trimming and J lost 1 base; unmatched junction nucleotides: 3. Per germline, CDR1 MNHNS and CDR2 SASEGT. The CDR3 spans 15 residues. CDR3 DNA: TGTGCCAGCAGTGGGGCGGGAGGTTCCTACAATGAGCAGTTCTTC. Encoded protein: CASSGAGGSYNEQFF.

The chain carries TRBV6-1 and TRBJ2-5; 9 bases fit TRBD1. CDR1 and CDR2 from the germline V gene are MNHNS and SASEGT. Unmatched junction bases numbered 13, after V lost 6 bases and J lost 5 bases. The CDR3 covers 16 residues. CDR3 amino acids: CASSTARGQGIETQYF. The CDR3 DNA is TGTGCCAGCAGCACTGCCAGAGGACAGGGGATTGAGACCCAGTACTTC.

In regard to this clonotype: A much larger clone differs from this one at a single base, so this may be a read error. Because the CDR3 is missing its conserved closing phenylalanine or tryptophan, this is likely a read error. The chain carries TRBV6-4 and TRBJ2-3; maybe TRBD2 (7 bases). Germline lookup yields CDR1 MRHNA and CDR2 SNTAGT. This CDR3 has 16 residues. This CDR3 reads CASSYSPGGSTDTQYS. DNA of the CDR3: TGTGCCAGCAGTTACTCCCCGGGGGGCTCCACAGATACGCAGTATTCT.

This chain connects TRBV15 to TRBJ2-7; TRBD2 matches 8 bases. Germline loops: CDR1 LNHNV, CDR2 YYDKDF (reference sequence). The V gene end was trimmed by 5 bases and the J gene end by 0 bases; junction bases not matched to a gene: 3. This CDR3 region has 14 residues. The CDR3 DNA reads TGTGCCACCAGCCCGACTAGCGACTCCTACGAGCAGTACTTC. As protein: CATSPTSDSYEQYF. Looking up the rest from reference TRBV15 and TRBJ2-7 gives the full variable domain: DAMVIQNPRYQVTQFGKPVTLSCSQTLNHNVMYWYQQKSSQAPKLLFHYYDKDFNNEADTPDNFQSRRPNTSFCFLDIRSPGLGDTAMYLCATSPTSDSYEQYFGPGTRLTVT.

This clonotype was detected many times. The chain is built from TRBV5-6 and TRBJ2-5; D possibly matches TRBD1 or TRBD2 (5 bases each). The CDR3 extends over 13 amino acids. CDR1 is SGHDT and CDR2 is YYEEEE in the germline V gene. Trimming stripped 4 bases from V and 3 bases from J, with 10 bases between. CDR3 in DNA: TGTGCCAGCAGCACGTTGGGGGAAGAGACCCAGTACTTC. As protein: CASSTLGEETQYF.

This clonotype was observed at least ten times. The chain recombines TRBV7-2 with TRBJ1-6; TRBD1 is a possible D gene (6 bases). The CDR3 contains 13 residues. The V gene lost 5 bases and the J gene lost 7 bases, with 9 bases spanning the gap. Looked up from germline, CDR1 is SGHTA and CDR2 is FQGNSA. The CDR3 DNA reads TGTGCCAGCAGCGGACAGCCGAATTCACCCCTCCACTTT. Translation: CASSGQPNSPLHF. The whole variable domain, filled in from reference TRBV7-2 and TRBJ1-6, reads GAGVSQSPSNKVTEKGKDVELRCDPISGHTALYWYRQSLGQGLEFLIYFQGNSAPDKSGLPSDRFSAERTGGSVSTLTIQRTQQEDSAVYLCASSGQPNSPLHFGNGTRLTVT.